In this sample, the clone carrying this T cell receptor beta chain turned up many times. Antigen: not known. This record belongs to a study of T cell responses to AZD1222 COVID-19 vaccine. Overall study findings and caveats: With dominance at 160-218 and 743-854, vaccine-associated CD4 TCRs spanned spike. At baseline, seropositivity was found in only six AZD1222 recipients. Per reports, nearly half of all spike-specific TCRs target regions that are unmutated in variants. The study found Spike-specific TCR breadth and depth rose after two AZD1222 doses.

This CDR3 spans 13 amino acids. The V gene's germline CDR1 is SGHVS and CDR2 FQNEAQ. Trimming shortened V by 4 bases and J by 6 bases, and 12 bases separated the two germline ends. Data came from immunoSEQ multiplex PCR; TCRdb stores just in-frame clones and leaves some out. Here the sample spans 130,000 to 150,000 clones, approximately 89% being singletons. The receptor was isolated from an adult in good health. The chain couples TRBV7-8 to TRBJ1-2; no firm D call. This specimen was peripheral blood, taken on day 0 of AZD1222 vaccination. The CDR3: CASSSVARNGYTF. In DNA, the CDR3 is TGTGCCAGCAGCTCCGTAGCTCGAAATGGCTACACCTTC. Full variable domain (missing parts from reference TRBV7-8 and TRBJ1-2): GAGVSQSPRYKVAKRGQDVALRCDPISGHVSLFWYQQALGQGPEFLTYFQNEAQLDKSGLPSDRFFAERPEGSVSTLKIQRTQQEDSAVYLCASSSVARNGYTFGSGTRLTVV.